This TCR beta chain is from a study of T cell responses to AZD1222 COVID-19 vaccine. Germline V gene sequence: CDR1 SGHVS, CDR2 FQNEAQ. The CDR3 extends over 19 amino acids. V lost 1 base and J lost 6, with 27 bases in between. Produced via immunoSEQ multiplex PCR; TCRdb's table is partial and in-frame only. The sample has some 96,000 clones, about 89% seen once. This TCR came from an adult in good health. The chain has TRBV7-8 and TRBJ1-2, with D possibly TRBD1 on 5 matching bases. The sequenced sample was peripheral blood, obtained on day 0 of AZD1222 vaccination. CDR3 bases: TGTGCCAGCAGCTTAGTAGCAACTAGTGCCAGGGTCCCTGCTCATGGCTACACCTTC. It codes for CASSLVATSARVPAHGYTF.